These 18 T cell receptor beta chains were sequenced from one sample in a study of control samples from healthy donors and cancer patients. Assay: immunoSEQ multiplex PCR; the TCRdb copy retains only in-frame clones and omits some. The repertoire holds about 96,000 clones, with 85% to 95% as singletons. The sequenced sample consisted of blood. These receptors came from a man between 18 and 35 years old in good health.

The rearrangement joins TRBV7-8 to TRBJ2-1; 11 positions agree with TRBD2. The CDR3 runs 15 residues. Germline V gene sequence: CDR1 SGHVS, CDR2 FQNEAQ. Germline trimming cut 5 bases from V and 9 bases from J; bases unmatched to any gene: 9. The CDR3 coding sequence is TGTGCCAGCAGCGTAACTAGCGGGAGCAGTGGTGAGCAGTTCTTC. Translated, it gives CASSVTSGSSGEQFF.

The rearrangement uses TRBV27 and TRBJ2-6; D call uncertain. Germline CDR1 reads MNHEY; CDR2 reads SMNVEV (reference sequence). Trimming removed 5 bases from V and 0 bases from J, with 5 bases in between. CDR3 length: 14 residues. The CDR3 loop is CASSKPSGANVLTF. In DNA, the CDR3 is TGTGCCAGCAGTAAGCCCTCTGGGGCCAACGTCCTGACTTTC.

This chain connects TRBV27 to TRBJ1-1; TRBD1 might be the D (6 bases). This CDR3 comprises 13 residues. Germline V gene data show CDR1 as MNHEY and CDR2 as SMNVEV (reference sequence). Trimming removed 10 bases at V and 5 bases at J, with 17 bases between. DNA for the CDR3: TGTGCCACCCAAGATAACAGGGAGACTGAAGCTTTCTTT. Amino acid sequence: CATQDNRETEAFF.

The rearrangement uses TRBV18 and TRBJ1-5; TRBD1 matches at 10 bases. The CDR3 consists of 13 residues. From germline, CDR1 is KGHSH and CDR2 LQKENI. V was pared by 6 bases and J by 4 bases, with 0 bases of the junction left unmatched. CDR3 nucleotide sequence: TGTGCCAGCTCGGGACAGGGGAATCAGCCCCAGCATTTT. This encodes CASSGQGNQPQHF.

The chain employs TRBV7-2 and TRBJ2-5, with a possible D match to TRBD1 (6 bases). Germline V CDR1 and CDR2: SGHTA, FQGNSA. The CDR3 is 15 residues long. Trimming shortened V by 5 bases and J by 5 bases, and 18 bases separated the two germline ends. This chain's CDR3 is CASSPEPRDTETQYF. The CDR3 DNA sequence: TGTGCCAGCAGCCCAGAACCCAGGGACACGGAGACCCAGTACTTC.

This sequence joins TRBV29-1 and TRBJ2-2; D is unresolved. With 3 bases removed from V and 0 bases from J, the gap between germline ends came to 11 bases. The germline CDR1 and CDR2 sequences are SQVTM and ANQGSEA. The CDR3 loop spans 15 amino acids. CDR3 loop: CSVDIGSANTGELFF. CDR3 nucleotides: TGCAGCGTTGATATCGGCAGCGCGAACACCGGGGAGCTGTTTTTT.

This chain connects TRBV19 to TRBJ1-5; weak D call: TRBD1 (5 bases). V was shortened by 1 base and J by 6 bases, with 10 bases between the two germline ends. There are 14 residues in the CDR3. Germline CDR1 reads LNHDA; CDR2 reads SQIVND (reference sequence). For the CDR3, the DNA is TGTGCCAGTAGTATAGGACAGTCAGGTCAGCCCCAGCATTTT. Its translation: CASSIGQSGQPQHF.

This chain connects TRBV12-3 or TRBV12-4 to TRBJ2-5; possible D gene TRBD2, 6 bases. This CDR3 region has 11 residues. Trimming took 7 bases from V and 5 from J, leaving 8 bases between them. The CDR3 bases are TGTGCCAGCACGGACTATGAGACCCAGTACTTC. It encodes CASTDYETQYF.

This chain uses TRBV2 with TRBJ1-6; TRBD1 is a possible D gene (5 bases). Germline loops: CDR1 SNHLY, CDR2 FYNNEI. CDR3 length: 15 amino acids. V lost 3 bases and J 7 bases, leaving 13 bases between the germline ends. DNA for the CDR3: TGTGCCAGCAGTGACAGGGTTCTGAGAAATTCACCCCTCCACTTT. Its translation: CASSDRVLRNSPLHF.

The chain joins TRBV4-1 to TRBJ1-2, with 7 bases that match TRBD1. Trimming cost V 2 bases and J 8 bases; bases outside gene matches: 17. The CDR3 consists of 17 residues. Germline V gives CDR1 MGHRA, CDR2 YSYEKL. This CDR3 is CASSQRPGDSTIDGYTF. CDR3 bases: TGCGCCAGCAGCCAACGCCCAGGGGACAGTACCATTGACGGCTACACCTTC.

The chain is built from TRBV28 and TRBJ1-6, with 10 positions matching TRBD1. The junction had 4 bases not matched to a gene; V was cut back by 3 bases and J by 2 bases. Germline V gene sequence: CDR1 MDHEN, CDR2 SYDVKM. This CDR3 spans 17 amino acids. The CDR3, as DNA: TGTGCCAGCAGTTTGGGACAGGGGAGGGCCTATAATTCACCCCTCCACTTT. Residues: CASSLGQGRAYNSPLHF.

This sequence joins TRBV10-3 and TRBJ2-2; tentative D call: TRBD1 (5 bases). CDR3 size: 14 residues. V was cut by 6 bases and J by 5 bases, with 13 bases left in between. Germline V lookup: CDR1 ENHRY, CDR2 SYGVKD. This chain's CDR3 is CAISANPGTGELFF. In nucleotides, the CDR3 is TGTGCCATCAGCGCGAACCCAGGGACCGGGGAGCTGTTTTTT.

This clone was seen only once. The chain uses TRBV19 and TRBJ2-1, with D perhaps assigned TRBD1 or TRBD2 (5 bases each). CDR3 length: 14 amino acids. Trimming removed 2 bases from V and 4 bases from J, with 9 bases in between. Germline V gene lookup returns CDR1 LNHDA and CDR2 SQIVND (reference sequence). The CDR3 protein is CASSIPGAYNEQFF. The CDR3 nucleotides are TGTGCCAGTAGTATACCCGGGGCTTACAATGAGCAGTTCTTC.

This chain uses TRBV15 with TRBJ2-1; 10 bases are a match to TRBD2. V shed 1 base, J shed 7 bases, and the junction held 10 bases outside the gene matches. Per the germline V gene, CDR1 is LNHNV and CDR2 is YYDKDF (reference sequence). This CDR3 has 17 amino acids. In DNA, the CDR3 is TGTGCCACCAGCAGAGGTTTTCTAGCGGGAGTTGGGAATGAGCAGTTCTTC. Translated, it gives CATSRGFLAGVGNEQFF.

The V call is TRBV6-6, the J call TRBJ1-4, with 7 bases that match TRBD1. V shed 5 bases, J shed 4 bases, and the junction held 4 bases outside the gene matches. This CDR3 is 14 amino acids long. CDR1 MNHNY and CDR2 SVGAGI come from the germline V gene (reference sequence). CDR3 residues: CASSQQGINEKLFF. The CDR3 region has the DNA TGTGCCAGCAGTCAACAGGGGATTAATGAAAAACTGTTTTTT.

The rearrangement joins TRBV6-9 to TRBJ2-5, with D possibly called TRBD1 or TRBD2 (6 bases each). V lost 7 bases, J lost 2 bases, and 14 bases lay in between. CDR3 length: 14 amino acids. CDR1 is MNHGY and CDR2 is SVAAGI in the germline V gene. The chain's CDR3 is CASIQRGTQETQYF. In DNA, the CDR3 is TGTGCCAGCATCCAAAGGGGGACTCAAGAGACCCAGTACTTC.

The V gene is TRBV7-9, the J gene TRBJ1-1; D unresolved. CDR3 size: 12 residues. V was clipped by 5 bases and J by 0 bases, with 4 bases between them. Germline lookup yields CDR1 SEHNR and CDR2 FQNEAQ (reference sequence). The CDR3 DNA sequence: TGTGCCAGCAGCCTTATGAACACTGAAGCTTTCTTT. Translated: CASSLMNTEAFF.

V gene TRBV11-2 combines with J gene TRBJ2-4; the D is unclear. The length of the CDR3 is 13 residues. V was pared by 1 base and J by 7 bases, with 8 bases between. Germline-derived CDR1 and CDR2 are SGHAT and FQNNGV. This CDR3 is CASSLAVRNIQYF. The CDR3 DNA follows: TGTGCCAGCAGCTTAGCGGTCCGGAACATTCAGTACTTC.